This TCR beta chain was recovered during a study of CD8+ T cells in alopecia areata. Background on the study: Twice a day, 5 to 10 mg of oral tofacitinib was administered to treated patients.

The CDR3 loop spans 15 amino acids. V gave up 3 bases and J gave up 3 bases; unmatched junction bases: 4. The germline gives CDR1 SGDLS, CDR2 YYNGEE. Alopecia areata patients had lesional scalp punch biopsies and peripheral blood taken from them. Cell sorting on a FACSAria was used to separate CD4+ and CD8+ T cells from the PBMCs. The sequencing template was cDNA reverse transcribed from extracted RNA. Some clones are missing from TCRdb's copy, which holds only in-frame ones; the method was immunoSEQ multiplex PCR. Here the sample spans 150,000 or so clones, approximately 70% being singletons. Study observations and caveats: Affected lesional scalp, above all in alopecia totalis/universalis, was more clonal than normal scalp.

This clone is a singleton in its sample. The antigen remains undetermined. The chain carries TRBV9 and TRBJ1-5; 9 bases line up with TRBD1. This TCR came from a human donor with alopecia areata. The specimen was CD8+ T cells sorted from blood, collected at week 0. The CDR3 spells CASSAGTGNNQPQHF. The CDR3 region has the DNA TGTGCCAGCAGCGCCGGGACAGGGAACAATCAGCCCCAGCATTTT.